In its sample, the clone carrying this T cell receptor (beta chain) was seen once. Germline V gene lookup returns CDR1 MNHEY and CDR2 SMNVEV (reference sequence). V was pared by 6 bases and J by 3 bases, with 17 bases between. The CDR3 totals 15 residues. Clones were sequenced by immunoSEQ multiplex PCR, and TCRdb holds only the in-frame ones, with some missing. The sample consists of about 58,000 clones, nearly 90% of them appearing once. This sample was included in a study of OX40 agonist ivuxolimab in advanced cancers. Samples were taken at baseline and on day 1 of cycles 4 and 7. The V and J genes are TRBV27 and TRBJ1-1; weak D call: TRBD1 (5 bases). The sample consisted of CD4+ or CD8+ T cells sorted from blood, taken in a trial of the OX40 agonist ivuxolimab. The TCR was taken from an adult with an advanced solid tumor such as melanoma, head and neck, liver or kidney cancer. CDR3 DNA: TGTGCCAGCAGCCCAGGCCACAGGCTTCACACTGAAGCTTTCTTT. It translates to CASSPGHRLHTEAFF.